Listed below are T cell receptor beta chains from one sample, sequenced in a study of molecular identifiers for immune sequencing clone quantification. One entry per CDR3 protein, called by TCRdb with MiXCR from the PCR reads. The sample comprises 300,000 to 350,000 distinct CDR3 sequences, about 22% of which are singletons, and approximately 0.83% rests with the top ten. The sample consisted of naive CD8+ T cells from blood, with Jurkat cell RNA spiked in. These receptors originate from a human donor in good health. Some libraries in this study had Jurkat cell RNA spiked in. Both conserved end residues are part of each CDR3. Fields, in order: V gene, J gene, clone size, D gene, CDR3 protein, CDR3 DNA. A D gene is named only where the DNA matches it firmly. The size entry is marked missing in some rows and otherwise reads once, few, many or a size class.

TRBV7-9	TRBJ2-5	-	-	CASSLESGQETQYF	TGTGCCAGCAGCTTAGAGTCGGGCCAAGAGACCCAGTACTTC
TRBV4-3	TRBJ2-1	-	TRBD2	CASSQDMSLADYNEQFF	TGCGCCAGCAGCCAAGATATGTCACTAGCGGATTACAATGAGCAGTTCTTC
TRBV5-5	TRBJ2-7	-	-	CASSVDANEGEQYF	TGTGCCAGCAGCGTGGACGCCAACGAAGGCGAGCAGTACTTC
TRBV2	TRBJ1-5	many	-	CASSEEDSNQPQHF	TGTGCCAGCAGTGAAGAGGATAGCAATCAGCCCCAGCATTTT
TRBV7-9	TRBJ1-4	many	-	CASTLWGESNEKLFF	TGTGCCAGCACCCTGTGGGGGGAGTCTAATGAAAAACTGTTTTTT
TRBV5-1	TRBJ2-7	-	-	CASGPGTSGPYEQYF	TGCGCCAGCGGCCCTGGGACCTCGGGCCCGTACGAGCAGTACTTC
TRBV7-2	TRBJ2-7	many	-	CASSLEGSGDYEQYF	TGTGCCAGCAGCTTAGAAGGGTCCGGGGACTACGAGCAGTACTTC
TRBV4-1	TRBJ2-5	many	-	CASSQDPACQYF	TGCGCCAGCAGCCAAGATCCGGCCTGCCAGTACTTC
TRBV12-5	TRBJ1-5	many	TRBD1	CASGLARQGLGQPQHF	TGTGCTAGTGGTTTGGCGAGACAGGGGCTGGGTCAGCCCCAGCATTTT
TRBV20-1	TRBJ2-3	few	-	CSARDRSGLSGADTQYF	TGCAGTGCTAGAGATCGTTCCGGACTCAGCGGCGCAGATACGCAGTATTTT
TRBV30	TRBJ2-7	many	-	CAWSIHWDSEFYEQYF	TGTGCCTGGAGTATACATTGGGATTCTGAATTCTACGAGCAGTACTTC